A single sample is the source of the 8 T cell receptor beta chains below, sequenced in a study of T cell repertoires in cytomegalovirus infection. Using its own MiXCR run on the reads, TCRdb lists one record per CDR3 protein. In the table there are 43,000 or so distinct CDR3 sequences, roughly 19% of which are singletons. Their recognized antigens are unknown. The sequenced sample was CD8+ T cells from cultured PBMCs, obtained from culture after CMV antigen stimulation. The source is a human donor in good health (CMV status not recorded). Some clones in this sample may be carry-over from other donors' samples.

Details on this clonotype: This may come from a read error, since a much larger clone is one base off. V is TRBV12-3 or TRBV12-4 and J is TRBJ1-3; D is perhaps TRBD1 (5 bases). CDR3 length: 15 amino acids. The V end lost 4 bases, the J end lost 2 bases, and 12 bases lay between the germline ends. The CDR3 coding sequence is TGTGCCAGCAGTTCACGGACACTCACTGGAAACACCATATATTTT. It translates to CASSSRTLTGNTIYF.

This clonotype showed up many times. The rearrangement links TRBV7-6 to TRBJ2-7; D not resolved. The CDR3 has 12 residues. V was clipped by 1 base and J by 3 bases, with 4 bases between them. The germline gives CDR1 SGHVS, CDR2 FNYEAQ. The CDR3 bases are TGTGCCAGCAGCTTAGACAACTACGAGCAGTACTTC. This translates into CASSLDNYEQYF.

A few counts support this clonotype. The gene calls are TRBV5-6 and TRBJ2-7; maybe TRBD1 (5 bases). From germline, CDR1 is SGHDT and CDR2 YYEEEE. This CDR3 spans 13 amino acids. Trimming shortened V by 4 bases and J by 4 bases, and 12 bases separated the two germline ends. The CDR3 nucleotides are TGTGCCAGCAGCATCCCAGGGTGGTACGAGCAGTACTTC. Translating gives CASSIPGWYEQYF.

This clonotype showed up many times. The chain couples TRBV19 to TRBJ2-3, with D possibly being TRBD1 or TRBD2 (5 bases each). This CDR3 spans 14 amino acids. Per the germline V gene, CDR1 is LNHDA and CDR2 is SQIVND (reference sequence). Between the trimmed V and J ends, which lost 3 bases and 4 bases, there was a span of 11 bases. CDR3 DNA: TGTGCCAGTAGTATGGAGGCAGGGCCAGATACGCAGTATTTT. This encodes CASSMEAGPDTQYF.

This clonotype is medium-sized by share. The CDR3 DNA reads as TGCGCCAGCAGTCAAACCCAAACGATCAGGGGAGCCAAAAACATTCAGTACTTC. It specifies CASSQTQTIRGAKNIQYF. The chain links TRBV23-1 to TRBJ2-4; a possible D gene is TRBD1 (6 bases). TRBV23-1 is an open reading frame whose function is uncertain. Trimming took 2 bases from V and 0 from J, leaving 17 bases between them. This CDR3 is 18 amino acids long.

This clonotype was detected ten times or more. The chain couples TRBV4-1 to TRBJ1-1, with no clear D. The CDR3 is made up of 14 amino acids. Between the trimmed V and J ends, which lost 0 bases and 5 bases, there was a span of 10 bases. The germline CDR1 and CDR2 sequences are MGHRA and YSYEKL. CDR3 bases: TGCGCCAGCAGCCAAGATAGCCCCCGGACTGAAGCTTTCTTT. This codes for CASSQDSPRTEAFF.

This clonotype has more than one count but fewer than ten. The chain combines TRBV2 with TRBJ2-7; TRBD1 agrees at 11 bases. V gave up 1 base and J gave up 0 bases; unmatched junction bases: 8. CDR3 size: 18 residues. Germline assignment: CDR1 SNHLY and CDR2 FYNNEI. In nucleotides, the CDR3 is TGTGCCAGCAGTGAAGGGACAGGGGGCATTTTAAGCTCCTACGAGCAGTACTTC. Amino acids: CASSEGTGGILSSYEQYF.

The chain joins TRBV10-2 to TRBJ1-2; 8 bases fit TRBD1. Germline V gives CDR1 WSHSY, CDR2 SAAADI. Trimming at V came to 3 bases and at J to 3 bases, leaving 6 bases not matched to a gene. This CDR3 spans 15 amino acids. CDR3 region: CASSDETGEDYGYTF. For the CDR3, the DNA is TGCGCCAGCAGTGATGAGACAGGGGAGGACTATGGCTACACCTTC.